This section outlines one TCR beta chain sequence together with its context. This sample was taken from a study of T cell changes during pregnancy in multiple sclerosis. Only in-frame clones appear in the TCRdb table, and some are missing; sequencing was by immunoSEQ multiplex PCR. Of approximately 61,000 clones in the sample, approximately 90% were seen once. The V gene lost 4 bases and the J gene lost 4 bases, with 9 bases spanning the gap. Per the germline V gene, CDR1 is SGHDT and CDR2 is YYEEEE. CDR3 length equals 12 residues. Source: peripheral blood, taken after pregnancy. The rearrangement joins TRBV5-6 to TRBJ2-7; no firm D call. The receptor was derived from a female donor in good health, enrolled as a control in a pregnancy study. CDR3 in amino acids: CASSPVGYEQYF. The CDR3 region has the DNA TGTGCCAGCAGCCCGGTCGGGTACGAGCAGTACTTC.